One and the same sample provided the 27 T cell receptor beta chains below, sequenced in a study of blood T cell repertoires in COVID-19 (dated by TCRdb to 2019 to 2021). The receptor library was made with the immunoSEQ multiplex PCR assay. The source is immuneACCESS, and TCRdb retained only in-frame sequences with V and J called. Part of the clones is not carried over; for the studies checked, unresolved V genes explain less than half of this, and the remainder is unexplained. For this sample there are fewer than 300,000 clones; 90% appear just once. In total, the top ten clones hold 1% to 1.3% of the sample. Source material: PBMCs or T cells enriched from blood (not recorded which). The receptors stem from a young woman who had recovered from COVID-19.

The chain couples TRBV7-9 to TRBJ1-2; perhaps TRBD1 as D (6 bases). V lost 1 base and J lost 6, with 9 bases in between. The CDR3 is made up of 13 amino acids. CDR1 is SEHNR and CDR2 is FQNEAQ in the germline V gene (reference sequence). In DNA, the CDR3 is TGTGCCAGCAGCTTAGGGGGGCCTAATGGCTACACCTTC. This encodes CASSLGGPNGYTF.

The chain links TRBV4-1 to TRBJ1-3, with D possibly being TRBD1 (5 bases). This CDR3 contains 15 residues. Per germline, CDR1 MGHRA and CDR2 YSYEKL. The V end lost 0 bases, the J end lost 3 bases, and 9 bases lay between the germline ends. CDR3 loop: CASSQDDRLGNTIYF. In DNA, the CDR3 is TGCGCCAGCAGCCAAGATGACAGACTTGGAAACACCATATATTTT.

This clone was found once. V and J are TRBV7-2 and TRBJ1-4; D uncertain. This CDR3 has 11 amino acids. Trimming removed 3 bases from V and 7 bases from J, with 3 bases in between. Germline V gives CDR1 SGHTA, CDR2 FQGNSA. The CDR3 bases are TGTGCCAGCAGCTTGAGTGAAAAACTGTTTTTT. Its protein is CASSLSEKLFF.

V gene TRBV14 combines with J gene TRBJ2-2, with a weak D call TRBD1 (5 bases). V was shortened by 0 bases and J by 1 base, with 9 bases between the two germline ends. The germline gives CDR1 SGHDN, CDR2 FVKESK. The length of the CDR3 is 16 residues. CDR3 in amino acids: CASSQDPGQNTGELFF. DNA of the CDR3: TGTGCCAGCAGCCAAGATCCAGGACAGAACACCGGGGAGCTGTTTTTT. Variable domain in full (rest from reference TRBV14 and TRBJ2-2): EAGVTQFPSHSVIEKGQTVTLRCDPISGHDNLYWYRRVMGKEIKFLLHFVKESKQDESGMPNNRFLAERTGGTYSTLKVQPAELEDSGVYFCASSQDPGQNTGELFFGEGSRLTVL.

The chain carries TRBV7-9 and TRBJ2-5; 7 positions agree with TRBD1. V lost 5 bases, J lost 2 bases, and 17 bases stayed unmatched. The CDR3 runs 18 residues. Germline CDR1 is SEHNR and CDR2 is FQNEAQ (reference sequence). CDR3 sequence reads: CASSPPRRDSLRQETQYF. The CDR3, as DNA: TGTGCCAGCAGCCCACCCCGCCGGGACAGCTTGAGGCAAGAGACCCAGTACTTC.

V gene TRBV7-9 combines with J gene TRBJ1-3; 8 bases fit TRBD1. The CDR3 is made up of 13 amino acids. J gave up 2 bases and V 9 bases, and 3 bases lay outside the gene matches. Germline V gene data show CDR1 as SEHNR and CDR2 as FQNEAQ (reference sequence). The CDR3: CASRQGTGNTIYF. The CDR3 DNA follows: TGTGCCAGTCGACAGGGGACTGGAAACACCATATATTTT. Full variable domain (remainder filled in from reference TRBV7-9 and TRBJ1-3): DTGVSQNPRHKITKRGQNVTFRCDPISEHNRLYWYRQTLGQGPEFLTYFQNEAQLEKSRLLSDRFSAERPKGSFSTLEIQRTEQGDSAMYLCASRQGTGNTIYFGEGSWLTVV.

The V gene is TRBV18, the J gene TRBJ1-5, with 8 bases aligning to TRBD1. This CDR3 region has 14 residues. The junction had 3 bases not matched to a gene; V was cut back by 5 bases and J by 3 bases. The germline gives CDR1 KGHSH, CDR2 LQKENI. CDR3 protein: CASSKQGDNQPQHF. In DNA form, the CDR3 reads TGTGCCAGCTCAAAACAGGGGGACAATCAGCCCCAGCATTTT.

The rearrangement links TRBV27 to TRBJ2-7; 9 positions agree with TRBD2. Trimming cost V 5 bases and J 3 bases; bases outside gene matches: 8. The CDR3 contains 15 residues. CDR1 and CDR2 from the germline V gene are MNHEY and SMNVEV (reference sequence). Here the CDR3 DNA reads TGTGCCAGCAGTCGTTCAGCGGGAGGTGGCTACGAGCAGTACTTC. This encodes CASSRSAGGGYEQYF.

The J gene is TRBJ1-5, the V gene TRBV19; TRBD1 is a possible D gene (5 bases). Between the trimmed V and J ends, which lost 5 bases and 6 bases, there was a span of 11 bases. The CDR3 is made up of 13 amino acids. CDR1 LNHDA and CDR2 SQIVND come from the germline V gene (reference sequence). In nucleotides, the CDR3 is TGTGCCAGTAGTTCAGGGAACCCTCAGCCCCAGCATTTT. This sequence encodes CASSSGNPQPQHF.

This clone appeared a few times. The chain combines TRBV27 with TRBJ2-2; tentative D call: TRBD1 (6 bases). Germline V gene data show CDR1 as MNHEY and CDR2 as SMNVEV (reference sequence). V lost 5 bases, J lost 0 bases, and 19 bases lay in between. The CDR3 loop spans 18 amino acids. The CDR3 sequence: CASSPPRGSQTNTGELFF. The CDR3 DNA sequence: TGTGCCAGCAGTCCCCCCAGGGGAAGTCAAACGAACACCGGGGAGCTGTTTTTT.

The chain links TRBV28 to TRBJ1-5; D is unclear. V was pared by 6 bases and J by 0 bases, with 6 bases between. CDR3 size: 13 residues. Germline V gene lookup returns CDR1 MDHEN and CDR2 SYDVKM. The CDR3 reads CASRESSNQPQHF. The CDR3 DNA reads TGTGCCAGCAGAGAGAGTAGCAATCAGCCCCAGCATTTT.

J is TRBJ2-3 and V is TRBV2, with D tentatively TRBD2 (5 bases). The CDR3 runs 13 residues. Trimming stripped 8 bases from V and 4 bases from J, with 13 bases between. The germline gives CDR1 SNHLY, CDR2 FYNNEI. The CDR3 region is CASQAGLADTQYF. The CDR3, as DNA: TGTGCCAGCCAGGCGGGTCTCGCAGATACGCAGTATTTT.

A few counts support this clone. The chain couples TRBV28 to TRBJ1-2; D gene ambiguous. Germline loops: CDR1 MDHEN, CDR2 SYDVKM. V was clipped by 2 bases and J by 5 bases, with 9 bases between them. The CDR3 runs to 13 residues. Here the CDR3 DNA reads TGTGCCAGCAGTTTACAGGTTTCTTATGGCTACACCTTC. It encodes CASSLQVSYGYTF.

The rearrangement links TRBV14 to TRBJ2-1; D possibly corresponds to TRBD2 (6 bases). Per germline, CDR1 SGHDN and CDR2 FVKESK. The CDR3 is made up of 15 amino acids. V was clipped by 6 bases and J by 1 base, with 13 bases between them. CDR3 sequence: CASRKAGRSYNEQFF. The CDR3 DNA sequence: TGTGCCAGCAGAAAAGCGGGTCGATCCTACAATGAGCAGTTCTTC.

The chain has TRBV7-2 and TRBJ1-5, with 9 bases identical to TRBD1. J lost 5 bases, V lost 4 bases, and 3 bases had no gene match. Germline lookup yields CDR1 SGHTA and CDR2 FQGNSA. The CDR3 has 14 amino acids. The CDR3: CASSWDRVYQPQHF. Written as DNA, the CDR3 is TGTGCCAGCAGCTGGGACAGGGTTTATCAGCCCCAGCATTTT.

Remarks on this clone: Within the sample, other DNA sequences also encode this same CDR3. V gene TRBV5-1 combines with J gene TRBJ2-3, with 11 bases matching TRBD2. Losses at the gene ends were 4 bases for V and 2 bases for J; bases not matched to a gene: 3. From germline, CDR1 is SGHRS and CDR2 YFSETQ. The CDR3 sequence is 15 residues long. The CDR3 DNA is TGCGCCAGCAGCCCGGGACTAGCGGACACAGATACGCAGTATTTT. Translating it yields CASSPGLADTDTQYF.

The gene calls are TRBV3-1 (or the pseudogene TRBV3-2) and TRBJ1-5; D call uncertain. Germline assignment: CDR1 LGHDT and CDR2 YNNKEL (reference sequence). Trimming took 1 base from V and 0 from J, leaving 10 bases between them. The CDR3 contains 16 residues. DNA of the CDR3: TGTGCCAGCAGCCAAGGCGCATTGAATAGCAATCAGCCCCAGCATTTT. Amino acids: CASSQGALNSNQPQHF.

Details on this clone: This likely comes from a read error, as the CDR3 has no conserved phenylalanine or tryptophan at its end. No DNA is shown, since the ends of the CDR3 on it are uncertain; the CDR3 is the one TCRdb lists. The V call is TRBV27, the J call TRBJ2-4; TRBD1 is taken as the D call from the table, unchecked against the DNA. Germline lookup yields CDR1 MNHEY and CDR2 SMNVEV (reference sequence). The CDR3 is 8 amino acids in total, end residues counted. CDR3 region: CASRRKGY.

In this sample, this clone turned up once. This chain connects TRBV28 to TRBJ1-1; D may be TRBD1 (6 bases). The CDR3 consists of 16 residues. With 8 bases removed from V and 1 base from J, the gap between germline ends came to 20 bases. Germline CDR1 reads MDHEN; CDR2 reads SYDVKM. CDR3 in DNA: TGTGCCAGCCCTTCCCCAATACAGGGTTGGAACACTGAAGCTTTCTTT. It specifies CASPSPIQGWNTEAFF.

The V gene is TRBV19, the J gene TRBJ2-1, with a possible D match to TRBD1 (6 bases). From germline, CDR1 is LNHDA and CDR2 SQIVND (reference sequence). The CDR3 spans 15 residues. The V end was cut by 3 bases, the J end by 5 bases, with 14 bases between. CDR3 DNA sequence: TGTGCCAGTAGTATCCCGGGACACGGAAACAATGAGCAGTTCTTC. It is translated as CASSIPGHGNNEQFF.

The chain combines TRBV5-1 with TRBJ1-3; D perhaps matches TRBD1 (6 bases). Trimming took 0 bases from V and 0 from J, leaving 13 bases between them. The germline V gene has CDR1 SGHRS and CDR2 YFSETQ. The CDR3 is 17 amino acids. The CDR3 DNA reads TGCGCCAGCAGCTTGGGGAAAGACAGGACCTCTGGAAACACCATATATTTT. It yields the protein CASSLGKDRTSGNTIYF.

The chain has TRBV9 and TRBJ2-2, with 9 bases lining up with TRBD2. CDR3 length: 16 amino acids. Germline values: CDR1 SGDLS, CDR2 YYNGEE. The V and J ends lost 0 bases and 6 bases, in that order; junction bases with no gene match: 6. CDR3 coding DNA: TGTGCCAGCAGCGTAGGTCTAGCGGGACTTTCCGGGGAGCTGTTTTTT. It encodes CASSVGLAGLSGELFF.

This clone has a handful of counts. The chain uses TRBV19 and TRBJ2-1; 7 positions match TRBD1. Germline V gene data show CDR1 as LNHDA and CDR2 as SQIVND (reference sequence). V shed 1 base and J 6 bases; nucleotides not matched to a gene: 3. This CDR3 is 14 amino acids long. Here the CDR3 DNA reads TGTGCCAGTAGTATAGCCCCAGGGGGCAATGAGCAGTTCTTC. Encoded protein: CASSIAPGGNEQFF.

The chain uses TRBV29-1 and TRBJ1-5; D is uncertain. Per germline, CDR1 SQVTM and CDR2 ANQGSEA. The CDR3 contains 15 residues. With 5 bases removed from V and 0 bases from J, the gap between germline ends came to 14 bases. In nucleotides, the CDR3 is TGCAGCGTTCGTTTGGGAGTAGATAGCAATCAGCCCCAGCATTTT. Translated, it gives CSVRLGVDSNQPQHF.

This chain links TRBV2 with TRBJ2-5, with 9 nucleotides matching TRBD1. This CDR3 has 14 residues. Germline CDR1 and CDR2: SNHLY and FYNNEI. The ends lost 6 bases at V and 7 bases at J; junction bases unmatched: 9. In DNA, the CDR3 is TGTGCCAGCAGCCCCGGGACAGGGTTCGGGACCCAGTACTTC. Its translation is CASSPGTGFGTQYF.

The chain is built from TRBV6-5 and TRBJ1-2; TRBD1 agrees at 9 bases. The CDR3 extends over 13 amino acids. The germline CDR1 and CDR2 sequences are MNHEY and SVGAGI. Unmatched junction bases numbered 6, after V lost 5 bases and J lost 8 bases. The CDR3 bases are TGTGCCAGCAGTCCGGGACAGGGTAACGGCTACACCTTC. Translating it yields CASSPGQGNGYTF.

This chain connects TRBV5-1 to TRBJ2-5; TRBD2 matches 7 bases. The CDR3 has 15 amino acids. The V gene's germline CDR1 is SGHRS and CDR2 YFSETQ. The J segment lost 3 bases and the V segment lost 6 bases, leaving 11 bases of the junction unmatched. In nucleotides, the CDR3 is TGCGCCAGCAAGCTTGGGGGAGGGAGAGAAGAGACCCAGTACTTC. It yields the protein CASKLGGGREETQYF.